These 13 T cell receptor beta chains originate from one sample sequenced in a study of T-cell memory formation after mild COVID-19. A single record per CDR3 protein comes from TCRdb applying MiXCR to the 5' RACE reads. The data show 65,000 to 90,000 distinct CDR3 sequences, 14% seen once. Sequencing used PBMCs or a T cell subset sorted from them (not recorded which). All receptors derive from an adult woman who had mild COVID-19 (a few samples of this study predate the infection). Cell type and time point are not known.

This clonotype has more than one count but fewer than ten. The chain carries TRBV4-3 and TRBJ2-7, with no clear D. This CDR3 comprises 13 residues. Germline V gene data show CDR1 as LGHNA and CDR2 as YSLEER. V was clipped by 0 bases and J by 5 bases, with 8 bases between them. CDR3 DNA: TGCGCCAGCAGCCAAGATGTAGGGAACGAGCAGTACTTC. This translates into CASSQDVGNEQYF.

This sequence joins TRBV29-1 and TRBJ2-2; D is unclear. Germline V gene data show CDR1 as SQVTM and CDR2 as ANQGSEA. Between the trimmed V and J ends, which lost 7 bases and 5 bases, there was a span of 20 bases. The CDR3 extends over 15 amino acids. In nucleotides, the CDR3 is TGCAGCGCATCTCGACCCGGGTCGGAAACCGGGGAGCTGTTTTTT. It translates to CSASRPGSETGELFF.

This clonotype was detected only a few times. V is TRBV5-1 and J is TRBJ1-1; TRBD1 matches 7 bases. Trimming took 4 bases from V and 5 from J; bases not matched to a gene: 5. This CDR3 has 13 residues. Germline CDR1 and CDR2: SGHRS and YFSETQ. CDR3 in amino acids: CASSPPTGTEAFF. For the CDR3, the DNA is TGCGCCAGCAGCCCCCCGACAGGGACTGAAGCTTTCTTT.

The chain is built from TRBV20-1 and TRBJ2-1; TRBD2 matches 10 bases. The J segment lost 6 bases and the V segment lost 2 bases, leaving 19 bases of the junction unmatched. The germline V gene has CDR1 DFQATT and CDR2 SNEGSKA (reference sequence). CDR3 length: 19 amino acids. CDR3 DNA sequence: TGCAGTGCTAGACCCACCCCTACAGCGGGAGGGCCGAAGTTCAATGAGCAGTTCTTC. Amino acid sequence: CSARPTPTAGGPKFNEQFF.

This clonotype was seen more than once but under ten times. The CDR3, as DNA: TGTGCCAGCAGTTATCAGGGGAACAGTCAGCCCCAGCATTTT. It specifies CASSYQGNSQPQHF. The chain links TRBV12-3 or TRBV12-4 to TRBJ1-5; D possibly corresponds to TRBD1 (6 bases). The CDR3 has 14 amino acids. V was trimmed by 4 bases and J by 6 bases, leaving 13 bases between them.

This clonotype was counted a few times. The chain has TRBV6-5 and TRBJ2-7, with TRBD1 matching over 7 bases. The J segment lost 2 bases and the V segment lost 0 bases, leaving 13 bases of the junction unmatched. Germline CDR1 and CDR2: MNHEY and SVGAGI. This CDR3 spans 18 amino acids. The CDR3 DNA is TGTGCCAGCAGTTACTCTACCCCCGGGACAGCTGTAACCTACGAGCAGTACTTC. Translating gives CASSYSTPGTAVTYEQYF.

This clonotype came up once. The chain recombines TRBV7-2 with TRBJ2-5; perhaps TRBD2 as D (5 bases). Trimming shortened V by 2 bases and J by 5 bases, and 12 bases separated the two germline ends. CDR1 and CDR2 from the germline V gene are SGHTA and FQGNSA. The CDR3 spans 14 residues. This CDR3 reads CASSLRLAMETQYF. The CDR3 DNA sequence: TGTGCCAGCAGCTTAAGGCTAGCCATGGAGACCCAGTACTTC.

The chain recombines TRBV4-3 with TRBJ2-7; D possibly corresponds to TRBD1 (5 bases). Germline CDR1 is LGHNA and CDR2 is YSLEER. CDR3 length: 14 amino acids. V was trimmed by 3 bases and J by 6 bases, leaving 15 bases between them. The DNA for the CDR3 is TGCGCCAGCAGCCAGGGTTATGGTACAGGCGAGCAGTACTTC. Its translation: CASSQGYGTGEQYF.

The chain carries TRBV20-1 and TRBJ1-4; possibly TRBD1 for D (6 bases). V was pared by 5 bases and J by 0 bases, with 19 bases between. Germline-derived CDR1 and CDR2 are DFQATT and SNEGSKA (reference sequence). The CDR3 extends over 17 amino acids. The CDR3 nucleotides read TGCAGTGCTGGCCACAGGGAGGGATTCGCAACTAATGAAAAACTGTTTTTT. Residues: CSAGHREGFATNEKLFF.

The genes are TRBV24-1 and TRBJ2-2, with D possibly TRBD2 on 5 matching bases. Trimming took 10 bases from V and 2 from J, leaving 10 bases between them. Germline V lookup: CDR1 KGHDR, CDR2 SFDVKD. This CDR3 is built from 13 residues. The DNA of the CDR3 is TGTGCCACGCGGGCCACCAACACCGGGGAGCTGTTTTTT. Translated, it gives CATRATNTGELFF.

The rearrangement uses TRBV18 and TRBJ2-7, with D perhaps matching TRBD2 (6 bases). The CDR3 consists of 16 residues. The ends were cut back, 1 base at V and 3 bases at J, with 16 bases in the middle. The germline V gene encodes CDR1 KGHSH and CDR2 LQKENI. CDR3 sequence: CASSPLGGTLFYEQYF. Written as DNA, the CDR3 is TGTGCCAGCTCACCACTGGGGGGAACCCTTTTCTACGAGCAGTACTTC.

V is TRBV7-9 and J is TRBJ2-1, with D perhaps assigned TRBD1 or TRBD2 (5 bases each). This CDR3 is 15 amino acids long. The V gene's germline CDR1 is SEHNR and CDR2 FQNEAQ (reference sequence). V lost 5 bases, J lost 8 bases, and 19 bases lay in between. As DNA, the CDR3 is TGTGCCAGCAGCACCGCCTGGGGACCACGGGATGAGCAGTTCTTC. Protein sequence: CASSTAWGPRDEQFF. Full variable domain (missing parts from reference TRBV7-9 and TRBJ2-1): DTGVSQNPRHKITKRGQNVTFRCDPISEHNRLYWYRQTLGQGPEFLTYFQNEAQLEKSRLLSDRFSAERPKGSFSTLEIQRTEQGDSAMYLCASSTAWGPRDEQFFGPGTRLTVL.

CDR3 protein: CASSMGDTQYF. DNA of the CDR3: TGTGCCAGTAGTATGGGGGATACGCAGTATTTT. This rearrangement joins TRBV19 to TRBJ2-3; D gene ambiguous. Trimming cost V 3 bases and J 6 bases, with 4 bases left between them. CDR1 is LNHDA, CDR2 SQIVND, per germline (reference sequence). This CDR3 is built from 11 residues.